This TCR beta chain appears in the sequencing data of a study of shared clonotypes between healthy human individuals (TCRdb year 2020). Regarding the complete study: The cohort included a few men and two women between 18 and 49 years of age. To increase sequencing depth and limit assay-specific biases, TCR repertoire library preparation and sequencing were carried out by different laboratories using diverse techniques. Leukapheresis yielded between about 0.85 and 10 billion PBMCs per donor. For each donor, CD4 naive and CD4 memory were each given three plates, CD8 naive was given two plates, and CD8 memory was given one plate. The study deeply sequenced blood TCR repertoires of about 5 healthy adults to estimate repertoire size and the extent of clonotype sharing between individuals. The full study reports these points: Even with the large sequencing depth, rarefaction of the sorted-subset datasets indicated that sequencing was incomplete. Across four donors, about 4.5% of naive CD4, around 3.3% of naive CD8, around 2.1% of memory CD4, and approximately 0.4% of memory CD8 clonotypes were shared. Naive subsets generally had larger estimated clonotype richness than memory subsets did. Sampling was limited to blood, and TCR repertoires in tissue likely differ from TCR repertoires in blood. Compared with non-shared clonotypes, the clonotypes found in all four sorted-subset donors had higher generation probabilities. The small number of donors limited the genetic and exposure-history diversity represented. Based on pairwise subsampling, the degree of clonotype sharing among donors was expected to be affected by sequencing depth.

Only a few counts were recorded for this clone. Its target antigen remains unknown. Base qualities are missing; no much larger clone stands one base away. Donors were healthy HIV-negative adults with no recently reported acute infections or vaccinations. Only Caucasian adults living in Nashville, Tennessee, USA were represented among the donors. CD4+ T cells were enriched through magnetic negative selection, after which naive cells were positively selected on CD45RA and the remaining negative fraction served as the memory subset. After blood collection by leukapheresis, PBMCs were isolated using Ficoll-Histopaque density gradient centrifugation and then cryopreserved in the vapor phase of liquid nitrogen. Purity and quantity of every magnetically sorted T cell population were checked by analytical flow cytometry. Each sorted fraction had its genomic DNA isolated and then quantified by UV absorbance on a Nanodrop 2000c.

CDR1 and CDR2, per the germline V gene (reference sequence), are SGHNT and YYREEE. Taken from cysteine to phenylalanine, the CDR3 has 15 residues. Of the read, only the CDR3 DNA is kept; its 45 bases are in frame from base 1. The junction shows trimming of 4 bases on V and 3 bases on J, and the gene matches do not reach 4 bases of it. Using the deep immunoSEQ assay, multiplex PCR amplified TCR CDR3 regions from genomic DNA. For each cell subset, the extracted genomic DNA was distributed evenly across all wells of several immunoSEQ 96-well plates, and each plate served as one replicate. For sorted subsets, about 200 ng genomic DNA, equal to about 30,000 T cell genomes, was loaded into each replicate PCR. Purified libraries were measured with a Qubit 3.0 fluorometer, size-checked on a Bioanalyzer 2100, and measured again with the KAPA Library Quantification kit. Each immunoSEQ 96-well plate was sequenced on its own single-read 150-cycle Illumina NextSeq 550 flow cell. The original pipeline was this. Because the immunoSEQ output held only junctional sequences and lacked quality scores, the filtering could not match the filtering applied to full-length reads. To assign V/J genes and CDR3, sequences were annotated using PyIR, a Python wrapper for IgBLAST v1.9, with IMGT germline references. Reads with weak V/J assignments (E-value above 1e-6), missing CDR3, stop codons, out-of-frame junctions, or ambiguous translated residues were removed. A V3J clonotype was defined by an identical inferred V gene, J gene, and CDR3 amino acid sequence. The percentage overlap between two repertoires was calculated by dividing the number of shared unique clonotypes by the size of the smaller repertoire. RTK rarefaction, the Chao1 estimator, and Recon v2.1 estimates of unobserved clonotypes were used to assess repertoire richness. For all TCRbeta clonotypes obtained by the gDNA method from a few donors, generation probabilities were computed with OLGA. The clones in this table, taken by TCRdb from immuneACCESS, are in-frame only. Not every clone is retained; where verified, under half of the shortfall comes from an unresolved V gene, and the cause of the rest is unknown. V and J calls and clone size follow that table, whereas D and trimming were derived from the DNA. The sample table holds nearly 1,000,000 clones, of which around three quarters were seen once. The top ten clonotypes cover about 1.5% of the sample.

The sequencing sample was made of memory CD4+ T cells sorted from blood. What the cell subset or site label conveys for this sample: CD45RA-negative fraction. The TCR comes from a man aged 18 to 30 in good health. Recombination linked TRBV5-4 to TRBJ1-5, with 10 central nucleotides matching TRBD1. The sequenced DNA is TGTGCCAGCAGCAGACAGGGGGCGGTCAATCAGCCCCAGCATTTT. Its protein is CASSRQGAVNQPQHF.